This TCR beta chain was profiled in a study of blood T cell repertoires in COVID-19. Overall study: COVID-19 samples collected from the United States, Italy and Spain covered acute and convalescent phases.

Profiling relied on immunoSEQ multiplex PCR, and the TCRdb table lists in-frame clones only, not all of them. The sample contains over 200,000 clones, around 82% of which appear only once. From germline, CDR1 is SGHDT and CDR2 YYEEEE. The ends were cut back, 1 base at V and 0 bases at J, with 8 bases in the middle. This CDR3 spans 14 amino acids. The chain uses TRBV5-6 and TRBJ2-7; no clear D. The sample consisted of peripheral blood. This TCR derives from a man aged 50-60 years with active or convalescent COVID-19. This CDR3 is CASSLNSGSYEQYF. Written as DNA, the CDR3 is TGTGCCAGCAGCTTGAATTCAGGCTCCTACGAGCAGTACTTC.